This T cell receptor beta chain was captured by sequencing in a study of T cell responses to AZD1222 COVID-19 vaccine (dated by TCRdb to about 2021). Background for the entire study: TCR sequencing was performed for 230 to 250 trial participants, of whom about 200 were given two doses of AZD1222 and some 26 were given two doses of MenACWY control vaccine. Trial participants were enrolled by age into 18-55, 56-69 and 70-plus year subgroups, with roughly 160, 29 and 62 TCR-sequenced participants respectively. Results and caveats for the whole study, not just this receptor: Spike-specific TCR breadth and depth rose significantly after two AZD1222 doses compared with day 0 and with MenACWY recipients. Because no day 14 peak-response samples were available, repertoires were characterized only after the peak T cell response. Epitopes outside the regions mutated in the B.1.351 and B.1.1.7 variants were reportedly recognized by nearly half of the unique spike-specific TCRs. Conclusions about previously exposed vaccinees are limited because only five or six AZD1222 recipients were SARS-CoV-2 seropositive at baseline. The 56-69-year group was small, and its depth increase did not reach significance, likely because of low power. Participants were mostly white British and included more females than males, and it was suggested by the authors that clonal diversity may have been underestimated. The vaccine-associated CD4 TCRs covered the entire spike protein, and the dominant responses fell in regions 160-218 and 743-854.

The meaning of the sample's time point label: baseline before first vaccination. This specimen's treatment or condition label, per the study, means: meningococcal conjugate vaccine given as trial control. Vaccinee samples were obtained from the UK trials COV001 and COV002, which included a single-blind randomized controlled phase 2/3 trial of AZD1222 (ChAdOx1 nCoV-19) in healthy adults. For TCRbeta chain sequencing, PBMC samples from trial participants were taken at day 0 and at day 28 after the second dose. In regard to this clone: What antigen it recognizes has not been identified. No much larger clone exists at a distance of one base, and base qualities are not known.

Counted from cysteine to phenylalanine, this CDR3 has 18 amino acids. The retained sequence is limited to the CDR3, 54 bases, with the frame set at the first base. The CDR3 regions of human TCRbeta chains were analyzed by immunosequencing. The paper's processing steps were these. Repertoire TCRs were matched against a reference library of SARS-CoV-2-specific TCRs generated with the MIRA antigen-specificity platform. Breadth meant the fraction of unique TCRs that were SARS-CoV-2-associated, whereas depth meant the fraction of total T cells that were SARS-CoV-2-associated. Using the MIRA data, each spike-specific TCR was mapped to the spike region that the TCR reacts to and placed in a CD4 or CD8 class. Log10-transformed breadth and depth values were compared by one-way ANOVA with Sidak's multiple comparisons tests. TCRdb took this table from immuneACCESS and kept in-frame rearrangements with V and J called. Such tables lack part of the clones; where checked against another copy, unresolved V genes explain under half of the gap, and the rest is unexplained. That table furnishes V, J and clone size, whereas the DNA furnished D and trimming. This sample holds almost 50,000 clones; roughly three quarters were observed only once. Of the sample, 20% to 25% falls within the top ten clones.

The sample consisted of peripheral blood, taken on day 0 of MenACWY control vaccination. The sequence links TRBV7-5 to TRBJ2-3; the table's D call TRBD2 went unverified against the DNA. TRBV7-5 is listed as a pseudogene. This clonotype was sampled from an adult in good health. The nucleotides read TGTGTCAGAAGTCCACCTTTCCTAGCGGGGGGAACCACAGATACGCAGTATTTT. Translated, it gives CVRSPPFLAGGTTDTQYF.